A single sample gave rise to the 23 T cell receptor beta chains below, sequenced in a study of T cell repertoires in cytomegalovirus infection. MiXCR was run by TCRdb on the reads, yielding one entry per CDR3 protein. The data contain some 310,000 distinct CDR3 sequences, more than 20% of them seen just once; the ten biggest clones take up about an eighth. These receptors have no known antigen. The sample was cultured PBMCs, taken from culture after CMV antigen stimulation. These receptors were obtained from a human donor in good health (CMV status not recorded). Some clones in this sample may be carry-over from other donors' samples.

This clonotype was detected only a few times. This chain joins TRBV28 and TRBJ1-2, with D tentatively TRBD1 (5 bases). The CDR3 totals 18 residues. V was shortened by 6 bases and J by 0 bases, with 23 bases between the two germline ends. Germline V gives CDR1 MDHEN, CDR2 SYDVKM. This CDR3 is CASSPYFDSSGTNYGYTF. DNA for the CDR3: TGTGCCAGCAGCCCCTACTTTGACAGCTCAGGGACTAACTATGGCTACACCTTC.

This clonotype was detected a few times. CDR3 sequence: CASSREGGLDYNEQFF. For the CDR3, the DNA is TGTGCCAGTAGTAGGGAGGGGGGGCTAGACTACAATGAGCAGTTCTTC. The V and J genes are TRBV19 and TRBJ2-1; a weak D match, TRBD2 (7 bases). The CDR3 loop spans 16 amino acids. Germline values: CDR1 LNHDA, CDR2 SQIVND (reference sequence). V was cut by 4 bases and J by 3 bases, with 16 bases left in between. Supplemented by reference TRBV19 and TRBJ2-1, the full variable domain reads DGGITQSPKYLFRKEGQNVTLSCEQNLNHDAMYWYRQDPGQGLRLIYYSQIVNDFQKGDIAEGYSVSREKKESFPLTVTSAQKNPTAFYLCASSREGGLDYNEQFFGPGTRLTVL.

The chain recombines TRBV18 with TRBJ1-4; D is possibly TRBD1 (5 bases). CDR3 size: 14 residues. CDR1 is KGHSH, CDR2 LQKENI, per germline. V was trimmed by 6 bases and J by 8 bases, leaving 16 bases between them. DNA of the CDR3: TGTGCCAGCTCGCCTACACGGGGCAACGAAAAACTGTTTTTT. Its translation: CASSPTRGNEKLFF.

A few counts support this clonotype. This rearrangement joins TRBV19 to TRBJ2-3; 13 positions agree with TRBD2. With 2 bases clipped from V and 4 bases from J, the junction kept 6 bases outside the gene matches. The CDR3 runs to 17 residues. CDR1 is LNHDA and CDR2 is SQIVND in the germline V gene (reference sequence). This CDR3 is CASSIPTSGRYADTQYF. The CDR3 DNA reads as TGTGCCAGTAGTATACCGACTAGCGGGAGGTATGCAGATACGCAGTATTTT.

This clonotype was seen only a few times. The chain couples TRBV19 to TRBJ1-1, with 9 bases matching TRBD1. CDR1 and CDR2 (germline): LNHDA, SQIVND (reference sequence). CDR3 length: 15 amino acids. The J segment lost 0 bases and the V segment lost 7 bases, leaving 6 bases of the junction unmatched. CDR3 protein: CASTPGTGLNTEAFF. The CDR3 coding sequence is TGTGCCAGTACCCCCGGGACAGGGCTGAACACTGAAGCTTTCTTT.

DNA for the CDR3: TGTGCCAGCAGCTTTTTCCAGCGGAACACCGGGGAGCTGTTTTTT. It is translated as CASSFFQRNTGELFF. The J gene is TRBJ2-2, the V gene TRBV7-9; D gene uncertain. V lost 3 bases and J lost 1, with 9 bases in between. The CDR3 loop spans 15 amino acids. CDR1 and CDR2 (germline): SEHNR, FQNEAQ (reference sequence).

The rearrangement joins TRBV20-1 to TRBJ2-1, with 10 bases identical to TRBD1. There are 14 residues in the CDR3. CDR1 DFQATT and CDR2 SNEGSKA come from the germline V gene (reference sequence). J gave up 7 bases and V 6 bases, and 9 bases lay outside the gene matches. The CDR3 spells CSASQTGGRNEQFF. Written as DNA, the CDR3 is TGCAGTGCGAGTCAGACAGGGGGCAGAAATGAGCAGTTCTTC.

This clonotype was seen at least ten times. The genes are TRBV7-2 and TRBJ2-2; 10 positions agree with TRBD2. With 4 bases clipped from V and 3 bases from J, the junction kept 2 bases outside the gene matches. CDR1 and CDR2 (germline): SGHTA, FQGNSA. The length of the CDR3 is 15 residues. The CDR3 here is CASSSSGSDTGELFF. Written as DNA, the CDR3 is TGTGCCAGCAGCTCTAGCGGGAGCGACACCGGGGAGCTGTTTTTT. The complete variable domain, with remaining parts taken from reference TRBV7-2 and TRBJ2-2, reads GAGVSQSPSNKVTEKGKDVELRCDPISGHTALYWYRQSLGQGLEFLIYFQGNSAPDKSGLPSDRFSAERTGGSVSTLTIQRTQQEDSAVYLCASSSSGSDTGELFFGEGSRLTVL.

The chain has TRBV11-1 and TRBJ2-3; maybe TRBD2 (6 bases). The germline CDR1 and CDR2 sequences are SGHAT and FQDESV (reference sequence). Trimming stripped 3 bases from V and 0 bases from J, with 13 bases between. This CDR3 is built from 16 residues. The CDR3 bases are TGTGCCAGCAGCTTCACACAGGCGGGAAGCACAGATACGCAGTATTTT. It specifies CASSFTQAGSTDTQYF.

The chain uses TRBV6-5 and TRBJ2-3; weak D call: TRBD2 (5 bases). The V end lost 5 bases, the J end lost 6 bases, and 6 bases lay between the germline ends. From germline, CDR1 is MNHEY and CDR2 SVGAGI. The CDR3 contains 11 residues. The CDR3 DNA follows: TGTGCCAGCAGTACTAGGGATACGCAGTATTTT. Protein sequence: CASSTRDTQYF.

The genes are TRBV6-2 or TRBV6-3 and TRBJ2-4; TRBD2 matches 15 bases. The CDR3 loop spans 15 amino acids. Per germline, CDR1 MNHEY and CDR2 SVGEGT. V gave up 5 bases and J gave up 12 bases; unmatched junction bases: 8. The CDR3: CASSPSGTSGRHQYF. Here the CDR3 DNA reads TGTGCCAGCAGTCCGTCCGGGACTAGCGGGAGGCATCAGTACTTC.

CDR3 nucleotide sequence: TGTGCCAGCACCGGGACTAGCAGTTACAATGAGCAGTTCTTC. This encodes CASTGTSSYNEQFF. The V call is TRBV6-1, the J call TRBJ2-1; TRBD2 matches 9 bases. Germline V gives CDR1 MNHNS, CDR2 SASEGT. The CDR3 spans 14 residues. V dropped 7 bases and J dropped 4; count of bases not matched to a gene: 5.

This clonotype occurred a few times. The chain couples TRBV6-2 or TRBV6-3 to TRBJ2-7; 13 nucleotides match TRBD2. V lost 10 bases and J lost 2; bases outside the gene matches: 5. The CDR3 length is 14 residues. CDR1 is MNHEY, CDR2 SVGEGT, per germline. In DNA form, the CDR3 reads TGTGCCACCAGGACTAGCGGGGGACCCTACGAGCAGTACTTC. This codes for CATRTSGGPYEQYF.

The chain couples TRBV6-2 or TRBV6-3 to TRBJ2-1; D tentatively reads TRBD1 or TRBD2 (5 bases each). This CDR3 has 12 residues. Germline V CDR1 and CDR2: MNHEY, SVGEGT. Trimming left V 4 bases short and J 10 bases short, with 11 bases between. The CDR3: CASSLRRGEQFF. The CDR3 bases are TGTGCCAGCAGTTTACGACGGGGCGAGCAGTTCTTC.

This clonotype showed up many times. V gene TRBV28 combines with J gene TRBJ2-1; 12 bases map to TRBD2. The V gene's germline CDR1 is MDHEN and CDR2 SYDVKM. This CDR3 spans 16 amino acids. V lost 5 bases and J lost 2; bases outside the gene matches: 4. This chain's CDR3 is CASSLRTSGTYNEQFF. The CDR3 bases are TGTGCCAGCAGTCTCCGGACTAGCGGGACCTACAATGAGCAGTTCTTC.

This clonotype was detected a few times. This chain uses TRBV19 with TRBJ1-1, with 8 bases that match TRBD1. Unmatched junction bases numbered 5, after V lost 4 bases and J lost 7 bases. The CDR3 contains 13 residues. Germline V lookup: CDR1 LNHDA, CDR2 SQIVND (reference sequence). The CDR3 DNA is TGTGCCAGTAGTAACGGACAGGGACTTGAAGCTTTCTTT. It yields the protein CASSNGQGLEAFF.

The rearrangement uses TRBV7-6 and TRBJ2-1, with 10 positions matching TRBD2. Germline CDR1 is SGHVS and CDR2 is FNYEAQ. V dropped 8 bases and J dropped 8; count of bases not matched to a gene: 15. The CDR3 extends over 16 amino acids. CDR3 DNA sequence: TGTGCCAGCGGTCGCCTAGCGGGAGCCCCTGGGGATGAGCAGTTCTTC. Its translation: CASGRLAGAPGDEQFF.

This clonotype was recorded at least ten times. The CDR3 DNA is TGTGCCAGCAGCCTCAGGGTCTCCAGGCGTCTACCCAACACTGAAGCTTTCTTT. It is translated as CASSLRVSRRLPNTEAFF. This chain links TRBV7-9 with TRBJ1-1, with D possibly TRBD1 on 5 matching bases. The CDR3 has 18 residues. Per the germline V gene, CDR1 is SEHNR and CDR2 is FQNEAQ (reference sequence). V was trimmed by 5 bases and J by 2 bases, leaving 24 bases between them.

This clonotype was seen only a few times. J is TRBJ2-2 and V is TRBV6-6, with TRBD1 matching over 7 bases. V lost 8 bases to trimming and J lost 2 bases; unmatched junction nucleotides: 5. The CDR3 is 14 residues long. In germline, CDR1 is MNHNY, CDR2 SVGAGI (reference sequence). This CDR3 reads CASLRDSNTGELFF. The CDR3 DNA follows: TGTGCCAGCCTTAGGGACAGTAACACCGGGGAGCTGTTTTTT.

This clonotype has just a few counts. The chain is built from TRBV15 and TRBJ2-7; either TRBD1 or TRBD2 may fit D (5 bases each). Per the germline V gene, CDR1 is LNHNV and CDR2 is YYDKDF (reference sequence). This CDR3 has 17 residues. V lost 4 bases to trimming and J lost 2 bases, with 21 bases between them. The CDR3 region has the DNA TGTGCCACCAGCAACCCAGGGTCGGGACGGATGACCTACGAGCAGTACTTC. The encoded protein is CATSNPGSGRMTYEQYF.

The V and J genes are TRBV4-3 and TRBJ2-7, with D maybe TRBD2 (5 bases). The CDR3 loop spans 16 amino acids. Looked up from germline, CDR1 is LGHNA and CDR2 is YSLEER. The V end lost 0 bases, the J end lost 4 bases, and 16 bases lay between the germline ends. The CDR3 region has the DNA TGCGCCAGCAGCCAAGATGTGAGGGAGTCTGGATACGAGCAGTACTTC. Its protein is CASSQDVRESGYEQYF.

This clonotype was observed at least ten times. The chain joins TRBV7-2 to TRBJ1-2; 8 bases agree with TRBD1. The ends lost 3 bases at V and 8 bases at J; junction bases unmatched: 8. CDR3 size: 14 residues. Germline CDR1 and CDR2: SGHTA and FQGNSA. The CDR3 DNA sequence: TGTGCCAGCAGCTTTGGACAGGGAACAGGGGGCTACACCTTC. Its protein product is CASSFGQGTGGYTF. The variable domain in full, completed from reference TRBV7-2 and TRBJ1-2, reads GAGVSQSPSNKVTEKGKDVELRCDPISGHTALYWYRQSLGQGLEFLIYFQGNSAPDKSGLPSDRFSAERTGGSVSTLTIQRTQQEDSAVYLCASSFGQGTGGYTFGSGTRLTVV.

The V call is TRBV28, the J call TRBJ2-7; the D gene is possibly TRBD2 (6 bases). The V end was cut by 6 bases, the J end by 3 bases, with 18 bases between. The CDR3 extends over 15 amino acids. Germline V CDR1 and CDR2: MDHEN, SYDVKM. CDR3 protein: CASRPGGTPGYEQYF. The DNA of the CDR3 is TGTGCCAGCAGACCAGGCGGGACCCCGGGCTACGAGCAGTACTTC.